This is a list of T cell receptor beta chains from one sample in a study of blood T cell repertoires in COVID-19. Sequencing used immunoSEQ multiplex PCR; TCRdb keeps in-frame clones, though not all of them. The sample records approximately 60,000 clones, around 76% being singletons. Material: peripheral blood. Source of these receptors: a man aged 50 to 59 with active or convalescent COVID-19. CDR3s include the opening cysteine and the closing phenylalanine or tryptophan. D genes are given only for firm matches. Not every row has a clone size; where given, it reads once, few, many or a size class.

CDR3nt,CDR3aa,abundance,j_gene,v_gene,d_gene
TGTGCCAGCAGTCCAGACAGGGGCACTGAAGCTTTCTTT,CASSPDRGTEAFF,.,TRBJ1-1,TRBV12-3/TRBV12-4,TRBD1
TGCAGTGCTAGTGAGGGACACCAATACGAGCAGTACTTC,CSASEGHQYEQYF,few,TRBJ2-7,TRBV20-1,.
TGCAGCGCACGATCGGGATTCAGCACAGATACGCAGTATTTT,CSARSGFSTDTQYF,.,TRBJ2-3,TRBV29-1,.
TGTGCCAGCAGCGTCCGGACTAGCGTGTACAATGAGCAGTTCTTC,CASSVRTSVYNEQFF,.,TRBJ2-1,TRBV11-3,TRBD2
TGTGCCAGCTCCTCCGTGGGGACAGAGAACACTGAAGCTTTCTTT,CASSSVGTENTEAFF,.,TRBJ1-1,TRBV18,TRBD1
TGTGCCAGCAGCTTAGCCCGTACGTCGGGGGGCCTCCAGCATTTT,CASSLARTSGGLQHF,.,TRBJ1-5,TRBV7-2,.
TGTGCCAGCAGCTTGGGAGCCCGATTCAATGAGCAGTTCTTC,CASSLGARFNEQFF,.,TRBJ2-1,TRBV5-6,.
TGTGCCAGCAGTGAGACGAGGACCGGGGAGCTGTTTTTT,CASSETRTGELFF,.,TRBJ2-2,TRBV6-4,.
TGTGCCAGCTCACTAACGGGACAGGGACTCAATGAGCAGTTCTTC,CASSLTGQGLNEQFF,.,TRBJ2-1,TRBV2,TRBD1
TGTGCCAGCAGCCAAAAACTAGCGGGGGGGGAGACCCAGTACTTC,CASSQKLAGGETQYF,.,TRBJ2-5,TRBV6-2/TRBV6-3,TRBD2
TGTGCCACCAGCGAGTCTCGACAGGGGGGGTTTGAAGCTTTCTTT,CATSESRQGGFEAFF,.,TRBJ1-1,TRBV15,TRBD1
TGTGCCAGCGGGAGGACACAGTATGGCTACACCTTC,CASGRTQYGYTF,few,TRBJ1-2,TRBV2,.